Below, one TCR beta chain is given with its context. Which antigen it targets is not known. No clone much larger than this one lies a single base away; base qualities are absent. These data come from a study of CD8+ T cells in alopecia areata (dated by TCRdb to between 2017 and 2018). Describing the broader study: Treated patients were enrolled in an open-label pilot trial of oral tofacitinib at 5 to 10 mg twice daily for moderate-to-severe alopecia areata. Tofacitinib was administered for 6 to 18 months, and 6 months of follow-up off drug were then conducted to assess delayed response and recurrence. In both human patients and the C3H/HeJ mouse model, the study applied high-throughput TCRbeta sequencing to look at T cell clonal expansion in alopecia areata. On the human side, TCRbeta sequencing was run on scalp tissue and on sorted CD4+ and CD8+ peripheral blood T cells from healthy controls and from alopecia areata patients with either patchy or totalis/universalis disease. Patients on tofacitinib were biopsied at baseline and after 4 and 24 weeks of treatment, and several of the patients also had a later scalp biopsy. Scalp clonality was compared across normal scalp (n=4), patchy alopecia areata scalp (n=8), and alopecia totalis/universalis scalp (n=8). RNA came from the PAXgene miRNA kit for fixed scalp, the miRNeasy kit for PBMCs, and the RNeasy kit for mouse skin. immunoSEQ multiplex PCR using 35 Vbeta forward primers and 13 Jbeta reverse primers was used to amplify TCRbeta CDR3 regions. The research as a whole found: Compared with mice, TCR sequences shared between patients were less clear, possibly partly because of HLA diversity across the patient population. Compared with normal scalp, lesional scalp, particularly in alopecia totalis/universalis, had higher clonality and more expanded CD8+ clones, which suggests antigenic drive. Resident alphabeta T cells in normal human skin are also sequenced, complicating scalp TCR repertoire analysis, unlike mouse skin dominated by gammadelta T cells.

The library was prepared using the immunoSEQ multiplex PCR assay. RNA was extracted from all samples and reverse transcribed into cDNA as template for TCR sequencing. First-strand cDNA was synthesized with SuperScript III using a 2:1 mix of oligo-dT and random hexamers. A synthetic immune receptor repertoire was used to gauge amplification bias, and whatever bias remained was removed computationally. In the original analysis: Raw reads were preprocessed to remove errors, and CDR3 was defined according to IMGT conventions as the region from the conserved cysteine to phenylalanine. To get clonality, Shannon entropy was normalized by log2 of the number of productive unique TCRs and the result was subtracted from 1. CD4 or CD8 identity of scalp clones was inferred by cross-referencing scalp TCRbeta sequences with sorted blood CD4 and CD8 repertoires. The immuneACCESS repertoire file appears here via TCRdb, limited to in-frame rearrangements. These files lack a portion of the clones; in checked studies, under half of the deficit traces to unresolved V genes, and the cause of the others is not known. The DNA was the basis for D and trimming; V, J and clone size are from that table. The sample table records about 180,000 clones; about 66% of these occur just once. The ten largest clones take up about an eighth of the sample.

The time point label here, explained by the study, means: baseline before oral tofacitinib. From alopecia areata patients, peripheral blood was collected along with lesional scalp punch biopsies. PBMCs were separated by density centrifugation and stained for CD3, CD4 and CD8, after which CD4+ and CD8+ T cells were sorted on a FACSAria. This sample comprised CD8+ T cells sorted from blood, obtained at week 0. This receptor was identified in a human donor with alopecia areata.

The CDR3 region reads CSVGPGTGGVYEQYF. The bases are TGCAGCGTTGGCCCCGGGACAGGGGGTGTCTACGAGCAGTACTTC. Here the chain combines TRBV29-1 and TRBJ2-7, with TRBD1 identical over 11 junction bases. The CDR3 has 15 amino acids, counting the end cysteine and phenylalanine. The retained sequence is limited to the CDR3, 45 bases, with the frame set at the first base. CDR1 and CDR2 (SQVTM, ANQGSEA) derive from the germline V gene. Unmatched junction bases come to 8, with V trimmed by 4 bases and J by 3 bases.